The present entry profiles one T cell receptor (beta chain) with its context. Germline values: CDR1 SGHDN, CDR2 FVKESK. The CDR3 is 16 amino acids. V trimming: 0 bases; J trimming: 4 bases; junction bases outside the gene matches: 4. This entry comes from a study of blood T cell repertoires in COVID-19. Method: immunoSEQ multiplex PCR; TCRdb's copy keeps in-frame clones and lacks some. Of about 130,000 clones listed, 85% are singletons. The genes are TRBV14 and TRBJ2-1; TRBD1 matches 9 bases. This sequence was found in a woman older than 75 with acute or convalescent COVID-19. Specimen: peripheral blood. The DNA of the CDR3 is TGTGCCAGCAGCCAAGATGTAGGGACAGGGTACAATGAGCAGTTCTTC. Translating it yields CASSQDVGTGYNEQFF.